This record covers a single T cell receptor beta chain. The data derive from a study of blood T cell repertoires in COVID-19. In the study overall: Acute and convalescent COVID-19 specimens originated in the United States, Italy and Spain. Nucleic acid was either cDNA or gDNA, and it came from T cells, B-cell-depleted T cells, or PBMCs.

CDR1 MGHDK and CDR2 SYGVNS come from the germline V gene. The CDR3 has 15 amino acids. J was trimmed by 6 bases and V by 6 bases; bases with no gene match: 7. Original processing methods: Cell counts per sample came from amplifying reference gene primers. Using immunoSEQ multiplex PCR, the repertoire was profiled, and TCRdb retains in-frame clones only, with some absent. V, J and clone size are those of that table, while D and trimming were read from the DNA. This table holds roughly 230,000 clones, 83% found once. The clonotype originates from a woman between 45 and 60 years old with acute or convalescent COVID-19. This rearrangement joins TRBV25-1 to TRBJ1-4, with 10 bases matching TRBD1. Input material: peripheral blood. CDR3 sequence (DNA): TGTGCCAGCAGGGAGACAGGGGGCGCACATGAAAAACTGTTTTTT. It specifies CASRETGGAHEKLFF.